This is a list of T cell receptor beta chains from one sample in a study of tumor-infiltrating lymphocytes in primary liver carcinoma. TCRdb reanalysed the multiplex PCR reads using MiXCR and keeps one entry per CDR3 protein. The table lists about 330,000 distinct CDR3 sequences, roughly 61% of them singletons. Source material: peripheral blood. The origin of the receptors is a man aged 35-49 years with primary liver carcinoma and hepatitis B virus infection. The CDR3 runs from the conserved cysteine through the conserved F or W. The order of the fields is V gene, J gene, CDR3 protein.

v_call: TRBV29-1; j_call: TRBJ2-6; cdr3_aa: CIVRATGANVQTF
v_call: TRBV11-2; j_call: TRBJ2-5; cdr3_aa: CVSSRGPTSRETQYF
v_call: TRBV7-9; j_call: TRBJ2-3; cdr3_aa: CASSLDRYTQYF
v_call: TRBV7-8; j_call: TRBJ2-1; cdr3_aa: CASSSLGTGGSYNEQFF
v_call: TRBV6-5; j_call: TRBJ2-3; cdr3_aa: CASSYERGRRDTQYF
v_call: TRBV28; j_call: TRBJ1-4; cdr3_aa: CASRAGGGEKLFF
v_call: TRBV13; j_call: TRBJ1-4; cdr3_aa: CASSMGTGAEKLFF
v_call: TRBV7-8; j_call: TRBJ2-1; cdr3_aa: CASSVVARTRGEQFF
v_call: TRBV6-1; j_call: TRBJ2-1; cdr3_aa: CASSQTGVAGEF
v_call: TRBV6-5; j_call: TRBJ2-7; cdr3_aa: CASSHGQGGFYEQYF
v_call: TRBV12-5; j_call: TRBJ1-2; cdr3_aa: CASALDLGDRPIGYTF
v_call: TRBV4-1; j_call: TRBJ2-1; cdr3_aa: CASSQVGGFGDEQFF
v_call: TRBV28; j_call: TRBJ2-7; cdr3_aa: CASNHGPGTGAYEQYF
v_call: TRBV6-5; j_call: TRBJ2-2; cdr3_aa: CATSGGFTGELFF